This T cell receptor (beta chain) was found in a study of PD-1 blockade in classical Hodgkin lymphoma. Study results and limitations: The CD4+ diversity rise by C4D1 was clearest in complete responders.

Some clones are missing from TCRdb's copy, which holds only in-frame ones; the method was immunoSEQ multiplex PCR. The sample lists around 6,000 clones, 60% to 85% seen once, with 37% in the top ten. Trimming took 5 bases from V and 9 from J, leaving 19 bases between them. The CDR3 sequence is 14 residues long. CDR1 is LNHDA, CDR2 SQIVND, per germline (reference sequence). Every patient was affected by relapse after autologous stem cell transplantation, while exposure to brentuximab vedotin was not uniform. Note on this clone: Its matching antigen is unknown.

The clonotype comes from a human donor with classical Hodgkin lymphoma. V gene TRBV19 combines with J gene TRBJ2-5, with a possible D match to TRBD2 (5 bases). The material was peripheral blood mononuclear cells (PBMCs), obtained at baseline. The CDR3 DNA follows: TGTGCCAGTAGTGAGGGCTCCGGGGTCGGGGCCCAGTACTTC. It translates to CASSEGSGVGAQYF.